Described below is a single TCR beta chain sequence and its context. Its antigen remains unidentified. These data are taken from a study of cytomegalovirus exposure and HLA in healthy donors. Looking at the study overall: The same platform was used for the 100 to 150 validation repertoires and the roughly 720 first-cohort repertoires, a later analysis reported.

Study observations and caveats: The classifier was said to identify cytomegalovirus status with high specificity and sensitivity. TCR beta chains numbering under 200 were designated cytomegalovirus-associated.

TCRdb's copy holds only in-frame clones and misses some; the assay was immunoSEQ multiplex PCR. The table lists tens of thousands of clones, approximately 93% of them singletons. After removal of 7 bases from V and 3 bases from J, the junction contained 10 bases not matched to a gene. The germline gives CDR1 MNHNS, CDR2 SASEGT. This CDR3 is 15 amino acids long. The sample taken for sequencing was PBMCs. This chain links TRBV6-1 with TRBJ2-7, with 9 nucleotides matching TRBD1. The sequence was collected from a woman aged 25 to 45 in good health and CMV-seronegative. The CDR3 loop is CASNPSGTGNYEQYF. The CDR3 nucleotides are TGTGCCAGCAACCCATCCGGGACAGGGAACTACGAGCAGTACTTC.